This T cell receptor (beta chain) was found in a study of blood T cell repertoires in COVID-19. TCRdb's copy holds only in-frame clones and misses some; the assay was immunoSEQ multiplex PCR. The sample yields over 150,000 clones, about 86% seen once. The V segment lost 5 bases and the J segment 9 bases; nucleotides outside the gene matches: 5. Germline values: CDR1 MNHEY, CDR2 SMNVEV (reference sequence). The CDR3 sequence is 12 residues long. The sequencing input was peripheral blood. V gene TRBV27 combines with J gene TRBJ2-3; 7 bases align to TRBD2. The sequence was obtained from a woman in her 70s who had recovered from COVID-19. The CDR3 protein is CASSRRGSTQYF. CDR3 DNA sequence: TGTGCCAGCAGTCGCCGCGGGAGCACGCAGTATTTT.